These T cell receptor beta chains were read from a single sample in a study of blood T cells in healthy people across ages. Using its own MiXCR run on the 5' RACE reads, TCRdb lists one record per CDR3 protein. This table has about 780,000 distinct CDR3 sequences, about half appearing once. The specimen sequenced was blood. The source is a man at least 80 years old in good health. Both conserved end residues are trimmed from each CDR3. D genes are given only for firm matches. Clone size is stated in some rows and not others, as once, few, many or a class when expanded.

v_gene	abundance	d_gene	j_gene	CDR3aa
TRBV28	once	TRBD2	TRBJ2-4	ASSFNGGGKGKNIQY
TRBV5-8	.	TRBD1	TRBJ2-1	ASSLGQGMMDEQF
TRBV7-2	many	TRBD1	TRBJ2-1	ASRMQQGRYNEQF
TRBV12-3/TRBV12-4	.	.	TRBJ1-5	ASSSNIGNQPQH
TRBV10-3	few	.	TRBJ2-7	AISEMSGSSYEQY
TRBV20-1	few	TRBD1	TRBJ2-7	SASRQGDYEQY
TRBV4-2	.	.	TRBJ1-5	ASSQELSGKLLAQPQH
TRBV6-6	many	TRBD2	TRBJ2-7	ASSYSKASGFSYEQY
TRBV6-4	.	.	TRBJ1-4	ASSDREKLF
TRBV20-1	.	TRBD1	TRBJ1-6	SARGQGGSSPLH
TRBV20-1	.	.	TRBJ2-5	SSPGVRGQETQY
TRBV27	.	.	TRBJ1-2	ASKRSGAYGYT
TRBV3-1	.	TRBD2	TRBJ2-2	ASSQDPGLEHTGELF
TRBV5-1	many	TRBD1	TRBJ2-7	ASSRTGGGYEQY
TRBV7-2	.	.	TRBJ2-5	ASSLMGGRQETQY
TRBV29-1	few	TRBD1	TRBJ1-2	SGTDRGHGYT
TRBV20-1	.	.	TRBJ1-5	SARRVPYSNQPQH
TRBV4-2	.	TRBD2	.	ASSQAGLAGEETQY
TRBV20-1	.	.	TRBJ1-5	SAPRVGSNQPQH
TRBV5-4	.	.	TRBJ2-1	ASSADGTYNEQF
TRBV20-1	.	.	TRBJ1-1	NVDGRVNTEAF
TRBV6-2/TRBV6-3	.	TRBD1	TRBJ1-2	ASSFTQGTANYGYT
TRBV20-1	few	TRBD2	TRBJ2-7	SADPTSGRGYEQY
TRBV20-1	.	.	TRBJ1-1	SARHKKQGDTEAF
TRBV4-2	few	TRBD2	TRBJ2-1	ASSQDWTSGRASSNEQF
TRBV6-2/TRBV6-3	few	TRBD2	TRBJ2-7	ASSYSWDSGPYEQY
TRBV5-1	.	.	TRBJ2-3	ASSPRRGTSTDTQY
TRBV6-1	once	.	TRBJ2-2	ASSEWTVAGTGELF
TRBV10-3	.	.	TRBJ2-3	AINSGSTDTQY
TRBV7-9	.	.	TRBJ2-7	ASSLEGYFYEQY
TRBV29-1	few	.	TRBJ2-5	SVDQANEQY
TRBV5-1	.	TRBD1	TRBJ2-7	ASKGQSSSYEQY
TRBV7-6	.	.	TRBJ2-3	ASGPELGLADTQY
TRBV27	.	TRBD2	TRBJ2-1	ASSVISGTWVF
TRBV20-1	.	TRBD2	TRBJ2-1	SATGTSGHNEQF
TRBV24-1	.	.	TRBJ1-5	ATSDWGQPQH
TRBV19	.	TRBD1	TRBJ2-1	ASNLGGSSYNEQF
TRBV24-1	few	TRBD1	TRBJ2-7	ATSATGVGLYEQY
TRBV18	few	TRBD2	TRBJ2-5	ASSPGVSGSGGETQY
TRBV7-3	.	TRBD1	TRBJ2-1	ASSQTGGIEQF
TRBV25-1	.	TRBD1	TRBJ1-2	ASSDNKGAYYGHT
TRBV11-2	.	.	TRBJ1-4	ASSLQAATNEKLF
TRBV12-3/TRBV12-4	few	.	TRBJ2-1	TSSQGQVNNEQF
TRBV7-6	.	TRBD2	TRBJ2-5	ASSFGTSGYKTMGTQY
TRBV20-1	.	TRBD1	TRBJ2-5	SARSDREEGKETQY
TRBV5-1	.	TRBD1	TRBJ2-5	ASSMGQGQETQY
TRBV20-1	many	TRBD2	TRBJ2-1	SVRASGHNEQF
TRBV7-2	.	.	TRBJ2-1	ASSQDGIQVDEQF
TRBV20-1	.	TRBD1	TRBJ1-2	SARVGGGGASPYGYT
TRBV6-2/TRBV6-3	few	.	TRBJ2-7	ASCNPGTVTYEQY
TRBV29-1	.	.	TRBJ1-5	SVGDIRNQPQH
TRBV7-8	few	.	TRBJ1-1	ASSLSNMNTEAF
TRBV7-9	.	.	TRBJ2-1	ASSVESRVGQF
TRBV18	.	TRBD1	TRBJ2-7	ASSTGTGDYEQY
TRBV20-1	.	TRBD1	TRBJ1-1	SARDRGRGATEAF
TRBV9	few	.	TRBJ1-1	ASSVTGRTEAF
TRBV12-3/TRBV12-4	many	TRBD2	TRBJ2-1	ASSRTGTSGNNEQF
TRBV27	.	.	TRBJ2-7	ASRLYGPGYEQY
TRBV29-1	.	TRBD2	TRBJ2-7	SVVAGSGSRRYNEQY